These 22 T cell receptor beta chains share one sample of origin, sequenced in a study of STAT5B mutations in CD4+ large granular lymphocyte leukemia. Assay used: immunoSEQ multiplex PCR; TCRdb lists only in-frame clones, some missing. The sample carries almost 20,000 clones, roughly 83% recorded once. Sequenced: CD4+ T cells from blood buffy coats. Receptors originate from a human donor in good health.

The CDR3 DNA sequence: TGTGCCTGGAAACCTAACTATGGCTACACCTTC. Translating it yields CAWKPNYGYTF. V usage is TRBV30 and J usage is TRBJ1-2; D ambiguous. The germline gives CDR1 GTSNPN, CDR2 SVGIG (reference sequence). The CDR3 is 11 amino acids. V was trimmed by 4 bases and J by 0 bases, leaving 3 bases between them.

The chain joins TRBV4-1 to TRBJ2-5, with 10 bases lining up with TRBD2. The J call may be mistaken, given a closer DNA end match to TRBJ2-7. Germline V gives CDR1 MGHRA, CDR2 YSYEKL. This CDR3 has 16 residues. CDR3 amino acids: CASSQDPSGSRNEQYF. CDR3 DNA sequence: TGCGCCAGCAGCCAAGATCCTAGCGGGAGTAGGAACGAGCAGTACTTC.

This chain connects TRBV29-1 to TRBJ2-1, with D perhaps TRBD1 or TRBD2 (6 bases each). The V end was cut by 3 bases, the J end by 4 bases, with 19 bases between. The CDR3 length is 16 residues. The germline V gene encodes CDR1 SQVTM and CDR2 ANQGSEA. The DNA for the CDR3 is TGCAGCGTTGATGAGGGACTGCAGGGGCTATACAATGAGCAGTTCTTC. Translating gives CSVDEGLQGLYNEQFF.

The V call is TRBV27, the J call TRBJ1-2, with 9 bases matching TRBD1. The germline CDR1 and CDR2 sequences are MNHEY and SMNVEV (reference sequence). The CDR3 has 14 amino acids. Trimming took 6 bases from V and 7 from J; bases not matched to a gene: 9. For the CDR3, the DNA is TGTGCCAGCAGCCGAGGGACAGGGATGTCTGGCTACACCTTC. Translated, it gives CASSRGTGMSGYTF.

The V gene is TRBV6-5, the J gene TRBJ1-3, with TRBD1 matching over 7 bases. The germline V gene encodes CDR1 MNHEY and CDR2 SVGAGI. CDR3 length: 15 residues. Germline trimming cut 7 bases from V and 2 bases from J; bases unmatched to any gene: 8. DNA for the CDR3: TGTGCCAGCACCCGACAGGGTCCAGCTGGAAACACCATATATTTT. Protein: CASTRQGPAGNTIYF.

V is TRBV27 and J is TRBJ2-7, with TRBD2 matching over 10 bases. This CDR3 region has 17 residues. Germline V gene sequence: CDR1 MNHEY, CDR2 SMNVEV (reference sequence). Germline trimming cut 6 bases from V and 2 bases from J; bases unmatched to any gene: 13. The CDR3 DNA follows: TGTGCCAGCAGCCTCGGGCCAGCGGGAGGGCCTACCTACGAGCAGTACTTC. This encodes CASSLGPAGGPTYEQYF.

In nucleotides, the CDR3 is TGTGCCAGCAGAGGTCCTCTGTGGTCTAACAATGAGCAGTTCTTC. Translated, it gives CASRGPLWSNNEQFF. This chain joins TRBV2 and TRBJ2-1; D is unclear. The V gene's germline CDR1 is SNHLY and CDR2 FYNNEI. The CDR3 has 15 residues. V shed 6 bases and J shed 5 bases, with 17 bases lying between them.

V gene TRBV29-1 combines with J gene TRBJ1-2, with a possible D match to TRBD1 (5 bases). Germline V CDR1 and CDR2: SQVTM, ANQGSEA. V was cut by 7 bases and J by 1 base, with 13 bases left in between. The CDR3 loop spans 13 amino acids. The chain's CDR3 is CSATRDGNYGYTF. The CDR3 DNA sequence: TGCAGCGCGACGAGGGACGGTAACTATGGCTACACCTTC.

The chain uses TRBV9 and TRBJ1-1, with unresolved D. Trimming cost V 4 bases and J 3 bases, with 13 bases left between them. CDR1 is SGDLS, CDR2 YYNGEE, per germline. The CDR3 extends over 14 amino acids. The CDR3 DNA sequence: TGTGCCAGCAGCCCTCACCCCCTGGACACTGAAGCTTTCTTT. It codes for CASSPHPLDTEAFF. The whole variable domain, remainder taken from reference TRBV9 and TRBJ1-1, is DSGVTQTPKHLITATGQRVTLRCSPRSGDLSVYWYQQSLDQGLQFLIQYYNGEERAKGNILERFSAQQFPDLHSELNLSSLELGDSALYFCASSPHPLDTEAFFGQGTRLTVV.

This clone was counted a single time. This chain links TRBV19 with TRBJ1-5, with 8 bases fitting TRBD1. The CDR3 is 13 residues long. V dropped 5 bases and J dropped 5; count of bases not matched to a gene: 2. The germline CDR1 and CDR2 sequences are LNHDA and SQIVND (reference sequence). DNA of the CDR3: TGTGCCAGTAGTGACAGGGGCGATCAGCCCCAGCATTTT. Translation gives CASSDRGDQPQHF.

The chain joins TRBV11-2 to TRBJ1-1; D is unclear. Trimming took 0 bases from V and 7 from J, leaving 9 bases between them. This CDR3 contains 13 residues. Germline V CDR1 and CDR2: SGHAT, FQNNGV. CDR3 protein: CASSLDRSSEAFF. CDR3 coding DNA: TGTGCCAGCAGCTTAGACCGGTCTAGTGAAGCTTTCTTT.

The V and J genes are TRBV19 and TRBJ1-5; tentative D call: TRBD1 (5 bases). CDR1 is LNHDA and CDR2 is SQIVND in the germline V gene (reference sequence). CDR3 size: 15 residues. V lost 7 bases, J lost 4 bases, and 17 bases lay in between. CDR3 in amino acids: CASTTKDISNQPQHF. As DNA, the CDR3 is TGTGCCAGTACCACTAAGGACATCTCAAATCAGCCCCAGCATTTT.

The J gene is TRBJ2-2, the V gene TRBV11-2; D gene unclear. The CDR3 is 17 residues long. Germline V CDR1 and CDR2: SGHAT, FQNNGV. V was cut by 5 bases and J by 5 bases, with 21 bases left in between. The CDR3 region is CASSPPRGTALTGELFF. The CDR3 nucleotides are TGTGCCAGCAGCCCTCCTCGCGGTACAGCACTAACCGGGGAGCTGTTTTTT.

V gene TRBV30 combines with J gene TRBJ2-5; D is undetermined. The CDR3 covers 11 residues. V lost 7 bases and J 0 bases, leaving 6 bases between the germline ends. From germline, CDR1 is GTSNPN and CDR2 SVGIG (reference sequence). CDR3 in amino acids: CAFEYQETQYF. The CDR3 DNA follows: TGTGCCTTTGAGTACCAAGAGACCCAGTACTTC.

J is TRBJ2-7 and V is TRBV5-4, with 7 positions matching TRBD2. This CDR3 is 14 amino acids long. The V gene's germline CDR1 is SGHNT and CDR2 YYREEE (reference sequence). With 0 bases clipped from V and 4 bases from J, the junction kept 4 bases outside the gene matches. CDR3 protein: CASSLAPGGYEQYF. In DNA form, the CDR3 reads TGTGCCAGCAGCTTGGCCCCCGGGGGGTACGAGCAGTACTTC.

This chain connects TRBV6-4 to TRBJ2-2; TRBD1 matches 8 bases. With V trimmed by 7 bases and J by 4 bases, 8 bases remained unmatched. The germline CDR1 and CDR2 sequences are MRHNA and SNTAGT. The CDR3 is 15 residues long. CDR3 residues: CASTQTGAGTGELFF. The CDR3 DNA reads TGTGCCAGCACGCAGACAGGGGCGGGCACCGGGGAGCTGTTTTTT.

This clone was seen a few times. The V call is TRBV6-4, the J call TRBJ1-5; D gene unclear. The CDR3 is 13 amino acids. Germline assignment: CDR1 MRHNA and CDR2 SNTAGT. Trimming left V 4 bases short and J 5 bases short, with 9 bases between. CDR3 sequence (DNA): TGTGCCAGCAGTGGCGTCATCCATCAGCCCCAGCATTTT. Protein: CASSGVIHQPQHF.

The chain combines TRBV15 with TRBJ2-1; no clear D gene. Germline V gives CDR1 LNHNV, CDR2 YYDKDF (reference sequence). V shed 3 bases and J shed 3 bases, with 9 bases lying between them. The CDR3 is 14 residues long. As DNA, the CDR3 is TGTGCCACCAGCAGGGACGGTGACTACAATGAGCAGTTCTTC. Amino acids: CATSRDGDYNEQFF.

V gene TRBV6-1 combines with J gene TRBJ2-1; 11 positions agree with TRBD2. The ends lost 4 bases at V and 4 bases at J; junction bases unmatched: 3. CDR1 is MNHNS, CDR2 SASEGT, per germline. CDR3 length: 15 amino acids. CDR3 residues: CASSATSGVYNEQFF. CDR3 nucleotide sequence: TGTGCCAGCAGTGCGACTAGCGGGGTTTACAATGAGCAGTTCTTC.

V is TRBV4-2 and J is TRBJ2-7; D possibly corresponds to TRBD2 (6 bases). The CDR3 extends over 14 amino acids. Germline lookup yields CDR1 LGHNA and CDR2 YNFKEQ. Trimming removed 4 bases at V and 3 bases at J, with 13 bases between. The CDR3, as DNA: TGTGCCAGCAGCCCCAGAGCGCGGGACTACGAGCAGTACTTC. It codes for CASSPRARDYEQYF.

This chain links TRBV19 with TRBJ1-1; D is ambiguous. Trimming left V 2 bases short and J 1 base short, with 8 bases between. Germline CDR1 and CDR2: LNHDA and SQIVND (reference sequence). CDR3 length: 14 amino acids. CDR3 sequence reads: CASSIRRGNTEAFF. The CDR3 DNA is TGTGCCAGTAGTATAAGGAGAGGGAACACTGAAGCTTTCTTT.

The chain recombines TRBV5-5 with TRBJ2-3; D is ambiguous. This CDR3 region has 14 residues. Trimming took off 4 bases at V and 1 base at J, with 10 bases between the two ends. Per the germline V gene, CDR1 is SGHKS and CDR2 is YYEKEE (reference sequence). DNA of the CDR3: TGTGCCAGCAGCGAAAGGACCGGCACAGATACGCAGTATTTT. The encoded protein is CASSERTGTDTQYF.